These 8 T cell receptor beta chains were all obtained from the same sample, sequenced in a study of blood T cell repertoires in COVID-19. The table came from immunoSEQ multiplex PCR; TCRdb's copy has only in-frame clones and leaves some out. The repertoire holds approximately 410,000 clones, with about nine tenths as singletons. Sequenced material: peripheral blood. Source of these receptors: a young woman with active or convalescent COVID-19.

This chain uses TRBV6-5 with TRBJ1-2; 7 bases fit TRBD1. Germline V gene data show CDR1 as MNHEY and CDR2 as SVGAGI. There are 16 residues in the CDR3. With V trimmed by 4 bases and J by 7 bases, 15 bases remained unmatched. CDR3 bases: TGTGCCAGCAGTTTGTACTCGGGACAGCTTCGAACTGGCTACACCTTC. Translation: CASSLYSGQLRTGYTF.

The chain has TRBV25-1 and TRBJ2-5; TRBD2 is a possible D gene (5 bases). The CDR3 consists of 13 residues. Trimming took 6 bases from V and 5 from J, leaving 13 bases between them. CDR1 and CDR2 (germline): MGHDK, SYGVNS. CDR3 amino acids: CASSSLEMETQYF. CDR3 coding DNA: TGTGCCAGCAGCTCACTAGAGATGGAGACCCAGTACTTC.

The rearrangement links TRBV5-8 to TRBJ1-5; D gene ambiguous. Germline V lookup: CDR1 SGHTS, CDR2 YDEGEE. Trimming stripped 1 base from V and 7 bases from J, with 15 bases between. This CDR3 spans 15 amino acids. CDR3 in amino acids: CASSLRGQYVQPQHF. CDR3 nucleotides: TGTGCCAGCAGCTTGCGTGGGCAGTACGTACAGCCCCAGCATTTT.

This clone has a handful of counts. The chain joins TRBV5-1 to TRBJ2-5; 7 bases are a match to TRBD2. This CDR3 contains 16 residues. The trim removed 2 bases at V and 2 bases at J, leaving 9 bases unmatched. Germline loops: CDR1 SGHRS, CDR2 YFSETQ. In nucleotides, the CDR3 is TGCGCCAGCAGCTTAACCGGGACTACCAAACAAGAGACCCAGTACTTC. Its protein is CASSLTGTTKQETQYF. Supplemented by reference TRBV5-1 and TRBJ2-5, the full variable domain reads KAGVTQTPRYLIKTRGQQVTLSCSPISGHRSVSWYQQTPGQGLQFLFEYFSETQRNKGNFPGRFSGRQFSNSRSEMNVSTLELGDSALYLCASSLTGTTKQETQYFGPGTRLLVL.

The V and J genes are TRBV19 and TRBJ2-2; no reliable D call. With 0 bases removed from V and 5 bases from J, the gap between germline ends came to 10 bases. There are 15 residues in the CDR3. Per germline, CDR1 LNHDA and CDR2 SQIVND (reference sequence). This CDR3 reads CASSIELLTTGELFF. CDR3 nucleotides: TGTGCCAGTAGTATAGAACTCCTTACGACCGGGGAGCTGTTTTTT.

The chain couples TRBV4-2 to TRBJ1-2; D gene ambiguous. This CDR3 has 16 residues. The germline CDR1 and CDR2 sequences are LGHNA and YNFKEQ. V lost 1 base and J 4 bases, leaving 16 bases between the germline ends. In DNA form, the CDR3 reads TGTGCCAGCAGCCAAGGACTTACCGAACGCCTCTATGGCTACACCTTC. Residues: CASSQGLTERLYGYTF.

V usage is TRBV19 and J usage is TRBJ2-7; maybe TRBD1 (6 bases). Germline values: CDR1 LNHDA, CDR2 SQIVND (reference sequence). This CDR3 contains 13 residues. V was pared by 3 bases and J by 2 bases, with 8 bases between. CDR3 coding DNA: TGTGCCAGTAGTATGCAGGGGCCCTACGAGCAGTACTTC. Protein product: CASSMQGPYEQYF.

The chain recombines TRBV6-5 with TRBJ1-5, with 7 bases fitting TRBD1. The CDR3 has 14 residues. Germline V gene sequence: CDR1 MNHEY, CDR2 SVGAGI. Losses at the gene ends were 6 bases for V and 3 bases for J; bases not matched to a gene: 5. The CDR3 DNA follows: TGTGCCAGCAGACGCGACAGGGACAATCAGCCCCAGCATTTT. Translation gives CASRRDRDNQPQHF.